The 9 T cell receptor beta chains presented below share a single source sample, sequenced in a study of shared clonotypes between healthy human individuals. Terminally differentiated effector memory CD45RA+ cells were excluded from the naive CD8 cells, which were CD45RO-negative and positively selected for CCR7. This table comes from immunoSEQ multiplex PCR, and its TCRdb copy is limited to in-frame clones, with some not included. This table holds 1.5 million to 2.5 million clones, 85% to 95% found once. The sequencing sample was made of naive CD8+ T cells sorted from blood. All receptors derive from a man between 18 and 35 years old in good health.

V gene TRBV10-2 combines with J gene TRBJ2-2; the D is unclear. Trimming took off 10 bases at V and 1 base at J, with 16 bases between the two ends. The CDR3 covers 15 residues. The germline V gene has CDR1 WSHSY and CDR2 SAAADI. CDR3 sequence (DNA): TGCGCCACCCTTTTGGAAGGCTTGAACACCGGGGAGCTGTTTTTT. It translates to CATLLEGLNTGELFF.

The gene calls are TRBV10-1 and TRBJ2-1; 9 bases line up with TRBD1. The CDR3 extends over 15 amino acids. With 3 bases clipped from V and 7 bases from J, the junction kept 7 bases outside the gene matches. From germline, CDR1 is WNHNN and CDR2 SYGVQD (reference sequence). DNA for the CDR3: TGCGCCAGCAGTGAAACTCACAGGGGGCAAAATGAGCAGTTCTTC. Its translation is CASSETHRGQNEQFF.

With respect to this clone: In the same sample, other DNA sequences code for this CDR3. The rearrangement links TRBV2 to TRBJ2-7; D gene ambiguous. CDR1 and CDR2 (germline): SNHLY, FYNNEI. The V gene lost 5 bases and the J gene lost 0 bases, with 2 bases spanning the gap. The CDR3 totals 11 residues. CDR3 DNA sequence: TGTGCCAGCAGTCTCTCCTACGAGCAGTACTTC. Amino acids: CASSLSYEQYF.

This clone was seen a single time. The V gene is TRBV7-9, the J gene TRBJ1-1, with D possibly being TRBD1 (6 bases). Germline CDR1 and CDR2: SEHNR and FQNEAQ (reference sequence). The CDR3 spans 16 residues. The V end was cut by 2 bases, the J end by 5 bases, with 18 bases between. The CDR3 region has the DNA TGTGCCAGCAGCTTATGGGCAGGGGACTTTGGGACTGAAGCTTTCTTT. Its translation: CASSLWAGDFGTEAFF.

The chain uses TRBV27 and TRBJ2-4; D unresolved. Trimming took off 5 bases at V and 0 bases at J, with 17 bases between the two ends. This CDR3 is built from 17 residues. CDR1 and CDR2 (germline): MNHEY, SMNVEV (reference sequence). Here the CDR3 reads CASSLISPFLAKNIQYF. The CDR3, as DNA: TGTGCCAGCAGTCTCATCTCCCCTTTTCTAGCCAAAAACATTCAGTACTTC.

This rearrangement joins TRBV4-1 to TRBJ1-2, with no clear D. Trimming left V 1 base short and J 1 base short, with 4 bases between. In germline, CDR1 is MGHRA, CDR2 YSYEKL. This CDR3 is built from 13 residues. As DNA, the CDR3 is TGCGCCAGCAGCCAAGTTTTTAACTATGGCTACACCTTC. Amino acids: CASSQVFNYGYTF.

The V and J genes are TRBV7-9 and TRBJ2-1; TRBD2 might be the D (6 bases). This CDR3 spans 16 amino acids. Per the germline V gene, CDR1 is SEHNR and CDR2 is FQNEAQ (reference sequence). Trimming pared 5 bases from V and 1 base from J, leaving 15 bases between. The CDR3 nucleotides are TGTGCCAGCAGCCCGTCGGAGGGGCGATCCTACAATGAGCAGTTCTTC. It is translated as CASSPSEGRSYNEQFF.

The chain combines TRBV27 with TRBJ2-7; no firm D call. CDR1 and CDR2 from the germline V gene are MNHEY and SMNVEV (reference sequence). The V end lost 6 bases, the J end lost 7 bases, and 16 bases lay between the germline ends. This CDR3 has 13 amino acids. The CDR3 sequence is CASRSSTFGEQYF. The CDR3 region has the DNA TGTGCCAGCAGGTCGTCCACCTTTGGGGAGCAGTACTTC.

The rearrangement uses TRBV9 and TRBJ2-1; D might be TRBD1 (5 bases). Per germline, CDR1 SGDLS and CDR2 YYNGEE. The V end was cut by 0 bases, the J end by 4 bases, with 14 bases between. This CDR3 region has 16 residues. This CDR3 is CASSVEGAPGYNEQFF. DNA for the CDR3: TGTGCCAGCAGCGTAGAAGGGGCCCCGGGTTACAATGAGCAGTTCTTC.